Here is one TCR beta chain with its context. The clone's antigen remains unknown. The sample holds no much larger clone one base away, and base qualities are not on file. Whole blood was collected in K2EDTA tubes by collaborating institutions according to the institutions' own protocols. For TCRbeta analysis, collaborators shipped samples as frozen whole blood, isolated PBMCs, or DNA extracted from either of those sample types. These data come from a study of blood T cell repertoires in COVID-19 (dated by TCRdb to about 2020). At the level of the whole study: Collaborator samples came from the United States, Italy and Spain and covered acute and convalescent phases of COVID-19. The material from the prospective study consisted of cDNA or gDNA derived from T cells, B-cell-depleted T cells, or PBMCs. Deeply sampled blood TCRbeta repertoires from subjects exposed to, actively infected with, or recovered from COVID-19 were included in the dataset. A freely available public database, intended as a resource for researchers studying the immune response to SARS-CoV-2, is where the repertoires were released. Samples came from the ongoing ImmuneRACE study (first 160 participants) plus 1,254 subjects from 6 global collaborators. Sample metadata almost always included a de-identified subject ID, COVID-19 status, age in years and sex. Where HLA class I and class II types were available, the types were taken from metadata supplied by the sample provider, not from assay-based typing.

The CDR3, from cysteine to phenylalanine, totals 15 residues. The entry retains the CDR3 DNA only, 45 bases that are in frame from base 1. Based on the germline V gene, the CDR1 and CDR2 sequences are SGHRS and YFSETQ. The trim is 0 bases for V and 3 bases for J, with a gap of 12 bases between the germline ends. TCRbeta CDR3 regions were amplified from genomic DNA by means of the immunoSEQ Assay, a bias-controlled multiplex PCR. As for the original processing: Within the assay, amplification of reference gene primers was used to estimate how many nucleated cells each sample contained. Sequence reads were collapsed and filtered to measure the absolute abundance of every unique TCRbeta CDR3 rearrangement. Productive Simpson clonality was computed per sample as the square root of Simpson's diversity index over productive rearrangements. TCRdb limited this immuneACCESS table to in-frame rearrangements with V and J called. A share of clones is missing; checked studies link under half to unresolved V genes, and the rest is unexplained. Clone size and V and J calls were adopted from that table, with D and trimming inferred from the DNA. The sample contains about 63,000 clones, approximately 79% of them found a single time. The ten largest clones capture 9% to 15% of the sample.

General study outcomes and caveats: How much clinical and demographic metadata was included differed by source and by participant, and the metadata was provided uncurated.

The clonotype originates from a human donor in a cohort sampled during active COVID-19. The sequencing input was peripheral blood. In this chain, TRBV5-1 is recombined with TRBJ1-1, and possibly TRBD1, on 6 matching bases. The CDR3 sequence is CASSLGQAIYTEAFF. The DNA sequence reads TGCGCCAGCAGCTTGGGACAGGCTATATACACTGAAGCTTTCTTT. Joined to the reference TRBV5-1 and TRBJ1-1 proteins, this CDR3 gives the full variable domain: KAGVTQTPRYLIKTRGQQVTLSCSPISGHRSVSWYQQTPGQGLQFLFEYFSETQRNKGNFPGRFSGRQFSNSRSEMNVSTLELGDSALYLCASSLGQAIYTEAFFGQGTRLTVV.